Described below is a single TCR beta chain sequence and its context. What antigen it recognizes has not been identified. It has no much larger one-base neighbor in the sample; base qualities were not kept. Each collaborating institution followed its own protocols to collect whole blood in K2EDTA tubes. For TCRbeta analysis, collaborators shipped samples as frozen whole blood, isolated PBMCs, or DNA extracted from either of those sample types. This specimen comes from a study of blood T cell repertoires in COVID-19 (dated by TCRdb to about 2020). For context, the study as a whole: The collaborator samples originated in the United States, Italy and Spain and spanned the acute and convalescent phases of COVID-19. The material from the prospective study consisted of cDNA or gDNA derived from T cells, B-cell-depleted T cells, or PBMCs. The dataset comprised deeply sampled blood TCRbeta repertoires from subjects exposed to, actively infected with, or recovered from COVID-19. The repertoires were released in a freely available public database intended as a resource for research on the immune response to SARS-CoV-2. Samples were obtained from the ongoing ImmuneRACE study (first 160 participants) and from 1,000 to 1,500 subjects provided by 6 global collaborators. A de-identified subject ID, COVID-19 status, age in years and sex were almost always included in the sample metadata. Where HLA class I and class II types were available, the types were taken from metadata supplied by the sample provider, not from assay-based typing.

TCRbeta CDR3 regions were amplified from genomic DNA using the immunoSEQ Assay, a bias-controlled multiplex PCR. In the authors' own workflow: The number of nucleated cells in each sample was estimated by amplification of reference gene primers within the assay. Sequence reads were collapsed and filtered to measure the absolute abundance of every unique TCRbeta CDR3 rearrangement. Productive Simpson clonality was computed per sample as the square root of Simpson's diversity index over productive rearrangements. The immuneACCESS repertoire file appears here via TCRdb, limited to in-frame rearrangements. These files lack a portion of the clones; in checked studies, under half of the deficit traces to unresolved V genes, and the cause of the others is not known. V and J calls and clone size are those listed in that table; D and trimming were worked out from the DNA. The sample data list under 150,000 clones, and around 76% of these were observed just once. 4.2% of the sample is in the top ten clones.

Broader findings and caveats from the paper: Clinical and demographic metadata were provided uncurated, with the amount varying by source and participant.

Sample: peripheral blood. This TCR was recovered from a man aged 55-75 years with acute or convalescent COVID-19.

The DNA is as follows: TGCAGTGCTAACCGGGTTATCGAGCAGTACTTC. This sequence encodes CSANRVIEQYF. The sequence is built from TRBV20-1 and TRBJ2-7, with the D gene uncertain. From the cysteine up to the phenylalanine, the CDR3 has a length of 11 residues. Only the CDR3 part of the read is kept: 33 bases, read in frame from the first base. Trimming costs V 4 bases and J 6 bases, and their ends lie 10 bases apart. Taken from the germline V gene (reference sequence), the CDR1 and CDR2 loops are DFQATT and SNEGSKA.